A single sample is the source of the 21 T cell receptor beta chains below, sequenced in a study of blood T cell repertoires in COVID-19. Repertoires were generated with immunoSEQ multiplex PCR, while TCRdb's copy carries only in-frame clones and drops some. This sample has around 250,000 clones; 75% to 85% occur once, and the top ten carry 9.1%. Material: PBMCs or T cells enriched from blood (not recorded which). The receptors were sampled from a woman between 45 and 65 years old with acute COVID-19.

The V gene is TRBV24-1, the J gene TRBJ1-2; D not resolved. Germline CDR1 reads KGHDR; CDR2 reads SFDVKD. The V gene lost 3 bases and the J gene lost 8 bases, with 9 bases spanning the gap. The CDR3 contains 12 residues. CDR3 amino acids: CATSDPAAGYTF. The CDR3 bases are TGTGCCACCAGTGATCCCGCGGCAGGCTACACCTTC.

V gene TRBV10-3 combines with J gene TRBJ1-5; a weak D match, TRBD1 (5 bases). Germline-derived CDR1 and CDR2 are ENHRY and SYGVKD. CDR3 length equals 13 residues. Trimming left V 8 bases short and J 1 base short, with 9 bases between. DNA for the CDR3: TGTGCCATCGGGGGAGGGAGCAATCAGCCCCAGCATTTT. Its translation: CAIGGGSNQPQHF.

The V gene is TRBV2, the J gene TRBJ1-5; 8 bases agree with TRBD1. V trimming: 8 bases; J trimming: 4 bases; junction bases outside the gene matches: 4. Germline CDR1 SNHLY, CDR2 FYNNEI. The CDR3 extends over 13 amino acids. CDR3 in DNA: TGTGCCAGCGGTAGACAGGGGAATCAGCCCCAGCATTTT. Its translation is CASGRQGNQPQHF. The full variable domain, rest sourced from reference TRBV2 and TRBJ1-5, is EPEVTQTPSHQVTQMGQEVILRCVPISNHLYFYWYRQILGQKVEFLVSFYNNEISEKSEIFDDQFSVERPDGSNFTLKIRSTKLEDSAMYFCASGRQGNQPQHFGDGTRLSIL.

This clone was observed a few times. The CDR3 protein is CASSTLTDTQYF. In DNA, the CDR3 is TGTGCCAGCAGTACGCTAACAGATACGCAGTATTTT. The chain combines TRBV27 with TRBJ2-3; D gene uncertain. Germline lookup yields CDR1 MNHEY and CDR2 SMNVEV (reference sequence). Between the trimmed V and J ends, which lost 5 bases and 3 bases, there was a span of 6 bases. This CDR3 comprises 12 residues.

This clone turned up a few times. The chain carries TRBV11-3 and TRBJ2-3, with 7 positions matching TRBD2. Germline CDR1 SGHNT, CDR2 YENEEA. The CDR3 is 13 residues long. V gave up 2 bases and J gave up 5 bases; unmatched junction bases: 1. The CDR3 spells CASSLPGGDTQYF. CDR3 bases: TGTGCCAGCAGCTTACCGGGAGGAGATACGCAGTATTTT.

V gene TRBV4-1 combines with J gene TRBJ1-4; maybe TRBD1 (5 bases). Germline V gene lookup returns CDR1 MGHRA and CDR2 YSYEKL. The CDR3 has 21 amino acids. Trimming stripped 0 bases from V and 8 bases from J, with 31 bases between. The CDR3 bases are TGCGCCAGCAGCCAAGATCTTGTGCCGACGCAACTGGGGGGGAATAAGGAAAAACTGTTTTTT. It codes for CASSQDLVPTQLGGNKEKLFF.

This chain links TRBV7-9 with TRBJ1-5; possible D gene TRBD1, 6 bases. The germline V and J ends were trimmed by 5 bases and 0 bases, with 8 bases remaining between them. CDR3 size: 14 residues. Germline V CDR1 and CDR2: SEHNR, FQNEAQ (reference sequence). Here the CDR3 reads CASSPTGSNQPQHF. CDR3 DNA: TGTGCCAGCAGCCCGACAGGTAGCAATCAGCCCCAGCATTTT.

The rearrangement uses TRBV5-1 and TRBJ1-6; TRBD1 matches 8 bases. Germline trimming cut 5 bases from V and 7 bases from J; bases unmatched to any gene: 5. From germline, CDR1 is SGHRS and CDR2 YFSETQ. The CDR3 is made up of 14 amino acids. CDR3 region: CASREGQGNSPLHF. CDR3 bases: TGCGCCAGCAGAGAAGGACAGGGCAATTCACCCCTCCACTTT.

This chain links TRBV7-2 with TRBJ2-2, with D unclear. Germline V gene data show CDR1 as SGHTA and CDR2 as FQGNSA. The CDR3 spans 14 residues. Trimming cost V 5 bases and J 7 bases, with 14 bases left between them. The CDR3 DNA is TGTGCCAGCAGCAAGCCCCCGGGTGGCGGGGAGCTGTTTTTT. Translated: CASSKPPGGGELFF.

The V call is TRBV7-8, the J call TRBJ1-1; no firm D call. Trimming shortened V by 5 bases and J by 7 bases, and 11 bases separated the two germline ends. The CDR3 has 12 residues. Looked up from germline, CDR1 is SGHVS and CDR2 is FQNEAQ. In nucleotides, the CDR3 is TGTGCCAGCAGCCCCTACCGGGGTGAAGCTTTCTTT. Translation gives CASSPYRGEAFF.

The genes are TRBV9 and TRBJ2-1; 11 bases align to TRBD2. The junction had 2 bases not matched to a gene; V was cut back by 0 bases and J by 6 bases. From germline, CDR1 is SGDLS and CDR2 YYNGEE. The CDR3 length is 15 residues. The CDR3 protein is CASSVGGLAGNEQFF. CDR3 DNA sequence: TGTGCCAGCAGCGTAGGAGGACTAGCGGGCAATGAGCAGTTCTTC.

This chain connects TRBV27 to TRBJ2-3, with D possibly TRBD2 on 7 matching bases. Germline loops: CDR1 MNHEY, CDR2 SMNVEV (reference sequence). The CDR3 is 13 residues long. The V gene lost 6 bases and the J gene lost 2 bases, with 9 bases spanning the gap. Here the CDR3 DNA reads TGTGCCAGCAGAGGGGGGGCCACAGATACGCAGTATTTT. Its protein is CASRGGATDTQYF.

The chain carries TRBV10-3 and TRBJ2-3; no clear D gene. CDR3 length: 12 amino acids. Trimming cost V 10 bases and J 4 bases, with 12 bases left between them. Looked up from germline, CDR1 is ENHRY and CDR2 is SYGVKD. For the CDR3, the DNA is TGTGCCACCGAAGCCGAGGCAGATACGCAGTATTTT. The encoded protein is CATEAEADTQYF.

The chain carries TRBV3-1 (or the pseudogene TRBV3-2) and TRBJ2-2; 7 bases align to TRBD1. The CDR3 has 17 amino acids. The trim removed 0 bases at V and 2 bases at J, leaving 6 bases unmatched. The germline gives CDR1 LGHDT, CDR2 YNNKEL (reference sequence). The CDR3 nucleotides are TGTGCCAGCAGCCAAGATTCGGGGACAGATAACACCGGGGAGCTGTTTTTT. Translation: CASSQDSGTDNTGELFF.

The chain carries TRBV27 and TRBJ2-3; D not certain. The CDR3 is 13 amino acids. Germline CDR1 and CDR2: MNHEY and SMNVEV (reference sequence). Trimming cost V 5 bases and J 2 bases, with 8 bases left between them. CDR3 coding DNA: TGTGCCAGCAGTCCCGTTTCCACAGATACGCAGTATTTT. As protein: CASSPVSTDTQYF.

This chain joins TRBV19 and TRBJ1-1; D is ambiguous. The V gene's germline CDR1 is LNHDA and CDR2 SQIVND (reference sequence). The CDR3 has 15 amino acids. V was pared by 1 base and J by 5 bases, with 14 bases between. This chain's CDR3 is CASSIVTDGWTEAFF. The CDR3 bases are TGTGCCAGTAGTATAGTAACAGACGGTTGGACTGAAGCTTTCTTT.

J is TRBJ2-2 and V is TRBV5-4, with a tentative D call TRBD1 (5 bases). Germline assignment: CDR1 SGHNT and CDR2 YYREEE (reference sequence). CDR3 size: 16 residues. Trimming pared 0 bases from V and 4 bases from J, leaving 13 bases between. The CDR3 DNA reads TGTGCCAGCAGCTTGGTAGGACAATTGATCACCGGGGAGCTGTTTTTT. Translation gives CASSLVGQLITGELFF.

The genes are TRBV7-9 and TRBJ1-2, with 7 bases lining up with TRBD1. The CDR3 covers 13 residues. Germline V gives CDR1 SEHNR, CDR2 FQNEAQ (reference sequence). After removal of 7 bases from V and 7 bases from J, the junction contained 9 bases not matched to a gene. CDR3 region: CASTVDRVGGYTF. The CDR3 coding sequence is TGTGCCAGCACCGTTGACAGGGTGGGTGGCTACACCTTC. The full variable domain, in which reference TRBV7-9 and TRBJ1-2 provide the parts outside the CDR3, is DTGVSQNPRHKITKRGQNVTFRCDPISEHNRLYWYRQTLGQGPEFLTYFQNEAQLEKSRLLSDRFSAERPKGSFSTLEIQRTEQGDSAMYLCASTVDRVGGYTFGSGTRLTVV.

The chain couples TRBV7-2 to TRBJ2-1; 13 bases line up with TRBD2. Trimming at V came to 5 bases and at J to 0 bases, leaving 7 bases not matched to a gene. From germline, CDR1 is SGHTA and CDR2 FQGNSA. The CDR3 has 18 residues. The CDR3 spells CASSPRTSGGRSYNEQFF. Here the CDR3 DNA reads TGTGCCAGCAGCCCCCGGACTAGCGGGGGACGCTCCTACAATGAGCAGTTCTTC.

This clone was found a few times. V is TRBV30 and J is TRBJ2-1, with D unresolved. Per the germline V gene, CDR1 is GTSNPN and CDR2 is SVGIG (reference sequence). The CDR3 runs to 15 residues. With 3 bases removed from V and 0 bases from J, the gap between germline ends came to 12 bases. CDR3 sequence reads: CAWSQSVSSYNEQFF. In nucleotides, the CDR3 is TGTGCCTGGAGCCAAAGCGTCAGCTCCTACAATGAGCAGTTCTTC.

The rearrangement uses TRBV7-2 and TRBJ2-7; weak D call: TRBD1 (6 bases). This CDR3 is built from 14 residues. Trimming removed 1 base at V and 3 bases at J, with 10 bases between. CDR1 and CDR2 (germline): SGHTA, FQGNSA. The CDR3: CASSLGSGVYEQYF. CDR3 nucleotide sequence: TGTGCCAGCAGCTTAGGATCAGGGGTCTACGAGCAGTACTTC.